This TCR beta chain was profiled in a study of OX40 agonist ivuxolimab in advanced cancers. Overall study: Among those treated, three patients had partial responses, one with hepatocellular carcinoma and two with cutaneous melanoma.

Study findings and constraints: Expanded peripheral T cell antigen specificity was not determined. Expanded clones were, on average, more numerous in CD8+ T cells than in CD4+. The CD4+ and CD8+ T cells in the blood had expanded clonally by week 6 at 0.1 to 3.0 mg/kg.

This clone ranks as medium-sized (0.01 to 0.1%). Antigen unknown. The protocol was immunoSEQ multiplex PCR, while the TCRdb copy is restricted to in-frame clones and leaves out a portion. The data contain about 67,000 clones, around 93% of them singletons. The sequenced sample was CD4+ or CD8+ T cells sorted from blood, obtained in a trial of the OX40 agonist ivuxolimab. This receptor was obtained from an adult with an advanced solid tumor such as melanoma, head and neck, liver or kidney cancer.

CDR3 bases: TGTGCTAGTGGTCTCGCCCCACCCGGGGACTATGGCTACACCTTC. This gives the protein CASGLAPPGDYGYTF. This chain joins TRBV12-5 and TRBJ1-2; D call uncertain. V shed 5 bases and J shed 3 bases, with 16 bases lying between them. The V gene's germline CDR1 is LGHNT and CDR2 FRNRAP. The CDR3 has 15 residues. Supplemented by reference TRBV12-5 and TRBJ1-2, the full variable domain reads DARVTQTPRHKVTEMGQEVTMRCQPILGHNTVFWYRQTMMQGLELLAYFRNRAPLDDSGMPKDRFSAEMPDATLATLKIQPSEPRDSAVYFCASGLAPPGDYGYTFGSGTRLTVV.